The T cell receptor beta chain described here comes from a study of T cell clonotyping in hematopoietic cell transplantation. The study, taken as a whole, reports: Broader posttransplant TCR repertoire diversity was predicted by graft donor and pretransplant recipient Inverse Simpson Index values. No sorting was done, leaving CD4 and CD8 contributions mixed. At the given depth, recipient repertoires were over 95% de novo clonotypes.

Recipients were bled about 28 days pretransplant and at posttransplant days 30, 100, 180. The CDR3 is made up of 12 amino acids. CDR1 is MDHEN, CDR2 SYDVKM, per germline. Trimming stripped 5 bases from V and 11 bases from J, with 15 bases between. Comment on this clone: What it binds is not known.

Method: immunoSEQ multiplex PCR; TCRdb's copy keeps in-frame clones and lacks some. The sample comprises approximately 9,700 clones, about 76% of which are singletons, and about 8.7% rests with the top ten. The chain links TRBV28 to TRBJ1-1; D is ambiguous. This material consisted of PBMCs, taken 30 days after allogeneic stem cell transplant. The TCR originated in a female patient aged 40 to 50 who had an allogeneic stem cell transplant from a related donor, so T cells may come from the graft donor. Some clones in this sample may be carry-over from other donors' samples. CDR3 sequence (DNA): TGTGCCAGCAGTCCCGGGGTGGGTAAGGCTTTCTTT. Protein product: CASSPGVGKAFF.